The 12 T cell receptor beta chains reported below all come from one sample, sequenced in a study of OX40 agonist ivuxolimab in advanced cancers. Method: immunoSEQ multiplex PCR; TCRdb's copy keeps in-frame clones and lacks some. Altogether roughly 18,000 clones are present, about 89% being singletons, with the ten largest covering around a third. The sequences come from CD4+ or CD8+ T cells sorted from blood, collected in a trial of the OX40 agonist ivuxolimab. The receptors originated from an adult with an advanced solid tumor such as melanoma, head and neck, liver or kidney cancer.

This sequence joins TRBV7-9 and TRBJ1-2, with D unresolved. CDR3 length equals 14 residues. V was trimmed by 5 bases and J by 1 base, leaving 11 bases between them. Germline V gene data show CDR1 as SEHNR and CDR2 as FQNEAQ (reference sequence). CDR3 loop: CASSAGPGNYGYTF. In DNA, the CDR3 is TGTGCCAGCAGCGCGGGCCCCGGTAACTATGGCTACACCTTC.

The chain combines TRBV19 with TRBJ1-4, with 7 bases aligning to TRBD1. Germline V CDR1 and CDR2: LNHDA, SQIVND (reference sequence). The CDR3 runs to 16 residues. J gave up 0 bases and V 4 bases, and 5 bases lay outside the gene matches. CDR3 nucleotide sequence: TGTGCCAGTAGTAGCAACAGGGGCGCAACTAATGAAAAACTGTTTTTT. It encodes CASSSNRGATNEKLFF.

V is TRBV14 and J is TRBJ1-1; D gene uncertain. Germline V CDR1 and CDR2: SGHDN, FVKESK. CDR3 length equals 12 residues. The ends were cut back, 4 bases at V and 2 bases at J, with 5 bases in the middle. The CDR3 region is CASSRYNTEAFF. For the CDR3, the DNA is TGTGCCAGCAGCCGTTATAACACTGAAGCTTTCTTT.

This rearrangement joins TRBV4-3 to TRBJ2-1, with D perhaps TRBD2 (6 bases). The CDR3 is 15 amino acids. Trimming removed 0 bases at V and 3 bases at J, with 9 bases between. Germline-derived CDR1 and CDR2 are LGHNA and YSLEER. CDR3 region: CASSQEKRVYNEQFF. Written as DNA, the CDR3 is TGCGCCAGCAGCCAAGAGAAGCGGGTCTACAATGAGCAGTTCTTC.

The CDR3 DNA reads TGTGCCAGCAGCAGGGGGGGGGAAGAGGGCTACACCTTC. This translates into CASSRGGEEGYTF. The rearrangement uses TRBV27 and TRBJ1-2; 7 bases map to TRBD1. The CDR3 has 13 residues. V lost 6 bases to trimming and J lost 8 bases; unmatched junction nucleotides: 9. The germline CDR1 and CDR2 sequences are MNHEY and SMNVEV (reference sequence).

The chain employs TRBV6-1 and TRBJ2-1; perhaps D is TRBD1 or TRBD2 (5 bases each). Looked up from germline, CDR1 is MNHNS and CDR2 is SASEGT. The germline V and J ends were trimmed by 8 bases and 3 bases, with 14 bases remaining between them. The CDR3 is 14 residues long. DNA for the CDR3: TGTGCCAGCTCAGAGGGGAAGTACTACAATGAGCAGTTCTTC. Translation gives CASSEGKYYNEQFF.

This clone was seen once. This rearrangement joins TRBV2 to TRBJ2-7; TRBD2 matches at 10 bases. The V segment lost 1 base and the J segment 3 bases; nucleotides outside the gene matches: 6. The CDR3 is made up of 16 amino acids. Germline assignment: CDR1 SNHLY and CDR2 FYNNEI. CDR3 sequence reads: CASSEGLAGVVYEQYF. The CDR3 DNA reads TGTGCCAGCAGTGAAGGTCTAGCGGGAGTTGTCTACGAGCAGTACTTC.

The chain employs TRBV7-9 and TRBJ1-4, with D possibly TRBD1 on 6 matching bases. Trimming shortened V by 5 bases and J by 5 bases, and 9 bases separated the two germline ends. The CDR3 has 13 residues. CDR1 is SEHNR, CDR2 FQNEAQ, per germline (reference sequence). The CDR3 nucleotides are TGTGCCAGCAGCGGAGGACAGAATGAAAAACTGTTTTTT. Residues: CASSGGQNEKLFF. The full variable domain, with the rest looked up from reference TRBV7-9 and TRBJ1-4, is DTGVSQNPRHKITKRGQNVTFRCDPISEHNRLYWYRQTLGQGPEFLTYFQNEAQLEKSRLLSDRFSAERPKGSFSTLEIQRTEQGDSAMYLCASSGGQNEKLFFGSGTQLSVL.

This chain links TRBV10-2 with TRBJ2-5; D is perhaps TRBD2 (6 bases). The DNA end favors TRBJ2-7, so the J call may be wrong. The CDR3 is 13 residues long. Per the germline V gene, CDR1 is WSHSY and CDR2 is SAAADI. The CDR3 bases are TGCGCCAGCAGTGCTAGCGAAAACTACGAGCAGTACTTC. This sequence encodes CASSASENYEQYF.

The CDR3 loop reads CASSPERDSYNEQFF. For the CDR3, the DNA is TGTGCCAGCTCACCCGAGCGGGATTCGTACAATGAGCAGTTCTTC. The chain has TRBV18 and TRBJ2-1, with TRBD2 matching 7 bases. J gave up 4 bases and V 3 bases, and 6 bases lay outside the gene matches. This CDR3 comprises 15 residues. The V gene's germline CDR1 is KGHSH and CDR2 LQKENI.

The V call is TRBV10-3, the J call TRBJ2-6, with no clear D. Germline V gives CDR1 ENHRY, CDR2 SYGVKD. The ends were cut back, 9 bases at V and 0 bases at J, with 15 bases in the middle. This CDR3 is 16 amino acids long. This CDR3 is CAIASDGTSGANVLTF. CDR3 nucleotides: TGTGCCATTGCCTCGGACGGAACCTCTGGGGCCAACGTCCTGACTTTC.

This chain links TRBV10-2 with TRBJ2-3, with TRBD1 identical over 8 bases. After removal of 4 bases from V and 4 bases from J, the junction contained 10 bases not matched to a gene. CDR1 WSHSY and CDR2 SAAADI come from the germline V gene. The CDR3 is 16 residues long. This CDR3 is CASSVLAGGMADTQYF. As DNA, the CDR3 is TGCGCCAGCAGTGTGTTGGCAGGGGGCATGGCAGATACGCAGTATTTT.